These 32 T cell receptor beta chains came from one sample sequenced in a study of blood T cells in healthy people across ages. A sample-barcoded 5' primer and a J-beta primer mix were used in a second PCR of about 7 to 12 cycles. TCRdb reprocessed the 5' RACE reads with MiXCR, giving one entry per CDR3 protein. The sample includes over 600,000 distinct CDR3 sequences, 35% to 50% of them seen just once. Sequencing was done on a sample of blood. The source is an elderly man in good health.

Note on this clonotype: One end of the junction varies from germline; a read error may be responsible. The chain uses TRBV25-1 and TRBJ2-1, with a possible D match to TRBD2 (6 bases). Germline V gene sequence: CDR1 MGHDK, CDR2 SYGVNS. The CDR3 consists of 15 residues. CDR3 protein: CASREYGAGRNEQFF. CDR3 in DNA: TGTGCCAGCAGAGAATACGGGGCAGGGAGGAATGAGCAGTTCTTC.

The gene calls are TRBV5-5 and TRBJ1-3, with TRBD1 identical over 11 bases. V lost 4 bases, J lost 2 bases, and 8 bases stayed unmatched. The CDR3 loop spans 17 amino acids. Germline lookup yields CDR1 SGHKS and CDR2 YYEKEE (reference sequence). The CDR3 bases are TGTGCCAGCAGCCAGGACAGGGGGCGAACACCTGGAAACACCATATATTTT. It is translated as CASSQDRGRTPGNTIYF.

As concerns this clonotype: This sequence may be a read error, since a much larger clone differs from it by one base. V is TRBV7-9 and J is TRBJ1-2; 10 bases fit TRBD1. The CDR3 is 11 residues long. CDR1 SEHNR and CDR2 FQNEAQ come from the germline V gene (reference sequence). Here the CDR3 DNA reads TGTGTCAGCAGCTTGGGACAGGGGTGCACCTTC. This codes for CVSSLGQGCTF.

The chain employs TRBV27 and TRBJ1-5; no definite D call. The V gene lost 6 bases and the J gene lost 0 bases, with 21 bases spanning the gap. This CDR3 has 18 amino acids. Germline CDR1 and CDR2: MNHEY and SMNVEV (reference sequence). The CDR3 DNA reads as TGTGCCAGCAGCAACTCCGTTCCCGGCTTATATAGCAATCAGCCCCAGCATTTT. Protein: CASSNSVPGLYSNQPQHF.

The table lists this clonotype with many counts. The chain uses TRBV21-1 and TRBJ2-5; the table names TRBD1, a call not compared with the DNA. TRBV21-1 is shown as a pseudogene. The CDR3 sequence is 17 residues long. The CDR3 sequence is CASSTPRTGVFGETQYF. The CDR3, as DNA: TGTGCCAGCAGCACCCCAAGGACAGGGGTTTTTGGGGAGACCCAGTACTTC.

There are a few counts of this clonotype. This rearrangement joins TRBV7-2 to TRBJ2-1; no clear D gene. The V and J ends lost 3 bases and 0 bases respectively, with 15 bases between them. The CDR3 sequence is 17 residues long. Germline V CDR1 and CDR2: SGHTA, FQGNSA. Written as DNA, the CDR3 is TGTGCCAGCAGCTTTTCCCAGACCCGGGTCTCCTACAATGAGCAGTTCTTC. Its protein is CASSFSQTRVSYNEQFF. Full variable domain (rest looked up from reference TRBV7-2 and TRBJ2-1): GAGVSQSPSNKVTEKGKDVELRCDPISGHTALYWYRQSLGQGLEFLIYFQGNSAPDKSGLPSDRFSAERTGGSVSTLTIQRTQQEDSAVYLCASSFSQTRVSYNEQFFGPGTRLTVL.

As for this clonotype: This may be a read error: a much more frequent sequence differs by one nucleotide. V usage is TRBV4-3 and J usage is TRBJ2-7; the match to TRBD1 covers 8 bases. The CDR3 spans 18 residues. V shed 0 bases and J 1 base; nucleotides not matched to a gene: 11. Germline loops: CDR1 LGHNA, CDR2 YSLEER. The chain's CDR3 is CASSQEGGRGDRSYEQYF. Written as DNA, the CDR3 is TGCGCCAGCAGCCAAGAAGGGGGAAGGGGGGACAGGTCCTACGAGCAGTACTTC.

The chain has TRBV7-2 and TRBJ1-5; D call uncertain. The CDR3 is 14 amino acids. Germline V gene lookup returns CDR1 SGHTA and CDR2 FQGNSA. V was clipped by 5 bases and J by 4 bases, with 12 bases between them. CDR3 nucleotide sequence: TGTGCCAGCAGCGTAAAGGCGGGGAATCAGCCCCAGCATTTT. This gives the protein CASSVKAGNQPQHF. The complete variable domain, with remaining parts taken from reference TRBV7-2 and TRBJ1-5, reads GAGVSQSPSNKVTEKGKDVELRCDPISGHTALYWYRQSLGQGLEFLIYFQGNSAPDKSGLPSDRFSAERTGGSVSTLTIQRTQQEDSAVYLCASSVKAGNQPQHFGDGTRLSIL.

The chain has TRBV27 and TRBJ2-5; 7 positions match TRBD2. This CDR3 is built from 14 residues. Germline V gene data show CDR1 as MNHEY and CDR2 as SMNVEV (reference sequence). V shed 2 bases and J 5 bases; nucleotides not matched to a gene: 5. The CDR3 is CASSLSGTYETQYF. The CDR3, as DNA: TGTGCCAGCAGTTTAAGCGGGACGTATGAGACCCAGTACTTC.

This rearrangement joins TRBV10-1 to TRBJ2-5; D call uncertain. V shed 0 bases and J shed 6 bases, with 14 bases lying between them. The CDR3 totals 15 residues. Germline CDR1 reads WNHNN; CDR2 reads SYGVQD (reference sequence). This CDR3 reads CASSESDSPRQTQYF. CDR3 nucleotides: TGCGCCAGCAGTGAGTCGGATAGCCCTCGGCAGACCCAGTACTTC.

The chain links TRBV4-2 to TRBJ2-3; 8 positions match TRBD1. From germline, CDR1 is LGHNA and CDR2 YNFKEQ. J lost 3 bases, V lost 8 bases, and 10 bases had no gene match. The CDR3 sequence is 15 residues long. The CDR3 bases are TGTGCCAGCGGTCCCAGACAGGGGTCAACAGATACGCAGTATTTT. Amino acids: CASGPRQGSTDTQYF.

V and J are TRBV5-1 and TRBJ1-1; the D gene is possibly TRBD1 (6 bases). Germline CDR1 and CDR2: SGHRS and YFSETQ. V lost 4 bases and J lost 0, with 16 bases in between. The CDR3 is 16 residues long. The CDR3 DNA is TGCGCCAGCAGCCTAGCCCCAGGACAGTTGAACACTGAAGCTTTCTTT. Its protein product is CASSLAPGQLNTEAFF.

This clonotype has just a few counts. The chain recombines TRBV25-1 with TRBJ1-2; a weak D match, TRBD1 (6 bases). The germline CDR1 and CDR2 sequences are MGHDK and SYGVNS. Trimming took 1 base from V and 4 from J, leaving 13 bases between them. The CDR3 is 15 amino acids. CDR3 residues: CASSELGRGGYGYTF. In DNA form, the CDR3 reads TGTGCCAGCAGTGAATTAGGCAGGGGTGGCTATGGCTACACCTTC.

This chain uses TRBV7-2 with TRBJ2-3; the D gene could be TRBD1 or TRBD2 (6 bases each). This CDR3 has 18 residues. Trimming cost V 6 bases and J 5 bases, with 27 bases left between them. Per the germline V gene, CDR1 is SGHTA and CDR2 is FQGNSA. The CDR3 DNA follows: TGTGCCAGCAGTTGGACAGAGTTAGCGGCTATTTGGGAAGATACGCAGTATTTT. It translates to CASSWTELAAIWEDTQYF.

The V gene is TRBV2, the J gene TRBJ1-1, with D unresolved. Germline values: CDR1 SNHLY, CDR2 FYNNEI. This CDR3 is 14 amino acids long. Trimming cost V 4 bases and J 1 base, with 10 bases left between them. This chain's CDR3 is CASSGFYSNTEAFF. CDR3 DNA sequence: TGTGCCAGCAGTGGGTTTTATTCGAACACTGAAGCTTTCTTT.

This sequence joins TRBV24-1 and TRBJ1-2; D is ambiguous. Per the germline V gene, CDR1 is KGHDR and CDR2 is SFDVKD. The V gene lost 0 bases and the J gene lost 8 bases, with 6 bases spanning the gap. CDR3 length equals 12 residues. CDR3 sequence reads: CATSDLTQGYTF. Here the CDR3 DNA reads TGTGCCACCAGTGATTTGACCCAGGGCTACACCTTC.

In the case of this clonotype: Since a much larger clone is just one base distant, this may be a read error. The rearrangement uses TRBV29-1 and TRBJ2-7, with 9 bases identical to TRBD1. The CDR3 is made up of 14 amino acids. With 7 bases clipped from V and 7 bases from J, the junction kept 14 bases outside the gene matches. Germline loops: CDR1 SQVTM, CDR2 ANQGSEA. The CDR3 spells CSARDRASYNEQYF. The CDR3 DNA is TGCAGCGCGAGGGACAGGGCCTCCTACAATGAGCAGTACTTC.

This clonotype was recorded a few times. The gene calls are TRBV10-2 and TRBJ2-3, with 9 positions matching TRBD2. CDR3 size: 14 residues. With 8 bases clipped from V and 4 bases from J, the junction kept 7 bases outside the gene matches. Germline V gene sequence: CDR1 WSHSY, CDR2 SAAADI. CDR3 sequence reads: CASELAGSADTQYF. Here the CDR3 DNA reads TGCGCCAGCGAGCTAGCGGGATCGGCAGATACGCAGTATTTT.

This chain links TRBV29-1 with TRBJ1-4, with D maybe TRBD1 (6 bases). The CDR3 sequence is 18 residues long. From germline, CDR1 is SQVTM and CDR2 ANQGSEA. V lost 7 bases to trimming and J lost 0 bases, with 24 bases between them. In nucleotides, the CDR3 is TGCAGCGCCTCAAAACGGGACACCGACCCTTCAACTAATGAAAAACTGTTTTTT. It yields the protein CSASKRDTDPSTNEKLFF. Filled out from reference TRBV29-1 and TRBJ1-4, the complete variable domain reads SAVISQKPSRDICQRGTSLTIQCQVDSQVTMMFWYRQQPGQSLTLIATANQGSEATYESGFVIDKFPISRPNLTFSTLTVSNMSPEDSSIYLCSASKRDTDPSTNEKLFFGSGTQLSVL.

This clonotype appeared once. The chain couples TRBV12-3 or TRBV12-4 to TRBJ2-4; 7 nucleotides match TRBD1. The DNA end lines up better with TRBJ2-7; the J call may be wrong. This CDR3 contains 14 residues. The CDR3 sequence: CASTKQGPGYEQYF. The DNA for the CDR3 is TGTGCCAGCACGAAACAGGGGCCAGGATACGAGCAGTACTTC.

With respect to this clonotype: Compared with germline, one end of the junction differs, possibly owing to a read error. The gene calls are TRBV27 and TRBJ2-2, with TRBD1 matching 10 bases. Germline-derived CDR1 and CDR2 are MNHEY and SMNVEV (reference sequence). There are 17 residues in the CDR3. In DNA, the CDR3 is TGTGTCAGCAGTTTACCAACCGGGACAGGGGACACCGGGGAGCTGTTTTTT. This translates into CVSSLPTGTGDTGELFF.

This clonotype appeared once. J is TRBJ2-2 and V is TRBV7-9; 8 bases are shared with TRBD2. The V and J ends lost 5 bases and 6 bases, in that order; junction bases with no gene match: 14. The germline V gene encodes CDR1 SEHNR and CDR2 FQNEAQ (reference sequence). The CDR3 extends over 17 amino acids. The CDR3 region is CASSLRGAAGESGELFF. As DNA, the CDR3 is TGTGCCAGCAGCCTTAGGGGAGCAGCGGGAGAATCCGGGGAGCTGTTTTTT.

This clonotype was counted between two and nine times. This chain links TRBV6-2 or TRBV6-3 with TRBJ2-1; no clear D gene. CDR1 is MNHEY, CDR2 SVGEGT, per germline. The CDR3 is 14 residues long. Between the trimmed V and J ends, which lost 0 bases and 9 bases, there was a span of 12 bases. CDR3 DNA: TGTGCCAGCAGTTACTCGATTCGAACGATTGAGCAGTTCTTC. Protein sequence: CASSYSIRTIEQFF.

This clonotype was seen a single time. This rearrangement joins TRBV9 to TRBJ2-7; 9 positions agree with TRBD2. This CDR3 has 14 residues. Germline CDR1 SGDLS, CDR2 YYNGEE. V was clipped by 4 bases and J by 7 bases; unmatched bases: 9. Here the CDR3 reads CASSSGRTRYEQYF. CDR3 DNA sequence: TGTGCCAGCAGCAGCGGGAGGACCCGATATGAGCAGTACTTC.

This clonotype came up once. This sequence joins TRBV10-2 and TRBJ2-5, with D possibly TRBD1 on 6 matching bases. Germline V CDR1 and CDR2: WSHSY, SAAADI. V lost 6 bases and J 5 bases, leaving 13 bases between the germline ends. The CDR3 has 13 residues. CDR3 nucleotide sequence: TGCGCCAGCAGCCTCAGGGGAATGGAGACCCAGTACTTC. It specifies CASSLRGMETQYF.

This clonotype has only a few counts. The chain recombines TRBV28 with TRBJ1-1; tentatively, D is TRBD1 (6 bases). With 6 bases removed from V and 4 bases from J, the gap between germline ends came to 12 bases. Per germline, CDR1 MDHEN and CDR2 SYDVKM. The CDR3 is 13 residues long. Written as DNA, the CDR3 is TGTGCCAGCAGCCTACAGGGAGGCACTGAAGCTTTCTTT. This codes for CASSLQGGTEAFF.

This clonotype was counted once. This chain links TRBV11-3 with TRBJ2-3; the match to TRBD2 covers 10 bases. The ends lost 1 base at V and 7 bases at J; junction bases unmatched: 5. The CDR3 runs 15 residues. Per the germline V gene, CDR1 is SGHNT and CDR2 is YENEEA. CDR3 sequence (DNA): TGTGCCAGCAGCTTAGGTGGTAGCGGGGGGCATACGCAGTATTTT. This translates into CASSLGGSGGHTQYF.

V and J are TRBV7-3 and TRBJ2-2; a possible D gene is TRBD2 (6 bases). Germline V lookup: CDR1 SGHTA, CDR2 FQGTGA. V lost 5 bases to trimming and J lost 5 bases, with 9 bases between them. The length of the CDR3 is 13 residues. CDR3 DNA sequence: TGTGCCAGCAGCCCCGGAGGGACCGGGGAGCTGTTTTTT. It codes for CASSPGGTGELFF. The full variable domain, with the rest looked up from reference TRBV7-3 and TRBJ2-2, is GAGVSQTPSNKVTEKGKYVELRCDPISGHTALYWYRQSLGQGPEFLIYFQGTGAADDSGLPNDRFFAVRPEGSVSTLKIQRTERGDSAVYLCASSPGGTGELFFGEGSRLTVL.

The V and J genes are TRBV20-1 and TRBJ2-7; 11 bases map to TRBD1. The CDR3 consists of 14 residues. Germline V gives CDR1 DFQATT, CDR2 SNEGSKA (reference sequence). The ends lost 5 bases at V and 4 bases at J; junction bases unmatched: 7. The CDR3: CSAPSGTGGYEQYF. DNA of the CDR3: TGCAGTGCTCCCTCCGGGACAGGGGGTTACGAGCAGTACTTC.

This clonotype was found a few times. The chain uses TRBV5-1 and TRBJ1-6; 8 nucleotides align to TRBD1. V gave up 0 bases and J gave up 5 bases; unmatched junction bases: 4. CDR1 is SGHRS, CDR2 YFSETQ, per germline. The CDR3 length is 16 residues. CDR3: CASSLAGQGNNSPLHF. CDR3 coding DNA: TGCGCCAGCAGCTTGGCCGGACAGGGAAATAATTCACCCCTCCACTTT.

The CDR3 sequence is CASSLLTSGQKYF. DNA of the CDR3: TGTGCCAGCAGCCTGCTCACTAGCGGACAAAAGTACTTC. This chain uses TRBV14 with TRBJ2-7; 8 bases align to TRBD2. The V gene's germline CDR1 is SGHDN and CDR2 FVKESK. Trimming at V came to 4 bases and at J to 11 bases, leaving 10 bases not matched to a gene. This CDR3 is 13 amino acids long.

As to this clonotype: One end of the junction fails to match germline, which may point to a read error. V usage is TRBV6-1 and J usage is TRBJ2-3; 9 nucleotides line up with TRBD2. Germline assignment: CDR1 MNHNS and CDR2 SASEGT. CDR3 length equals 15 residues. CDR3 protein: CASREAGGGTDTQYF. CDR3 nucleotides: TGTGCCAGCAGAGAAGCGGGAGGAGGCACAGATACGCAGTATTTT.